The 31 T cell receptor beta chains listed next were all sequenced from one sample in a study of control samples from healthy donors and cancer patients (dated by TCRdb to the early 2020s). The receptor library was made with the immunoSEQ multiplex PCR assay. TCRdb stores this immuneACCESS table with in-frame sequences only. Part of the clones is absent; in the studies checked, under half of the shortfall reflects unresolved V genes, and no reason is known for the rest. Within this sample are some 120,000 clones, with roughly 91% of them counted one time only. The ten top clones hold more than 6.5% of the sample. The material sequenced was blood. The source of these receptors is a man aged 40-49 years in good health.

This chain joins TRBV11-3 and TRBJ2-5, with D possibly TRBD1 on 6 matching bases. Germline lookup yields CDR1 SGHNT and CDR2 YENEEA. The V end was cut by 2 bases, the J end by 12 bases, with 13 bases between. CDR3 length: 12 residues. CDR3: CASSLYRDHEYF. CDR3 nucleotide sequence: TGTGCCAGCAGCTTATACAGGGACCATGAGTACTTC.

The V call is TRBV25-1, the J call TRBJ2-3; D tentatively fits TRBD1 or TRBD2 (5 bases each). CDR1 is MGHDK, CDR2 SYGVNS, per germline. CDR3 length: 15 amino acids. V was pared by 1 base and J by 0 bases, with 8 bases between. CDR3 sequence reads: CASSEFGASTDTQYF. The CDR3 region has the DNA TGTGCCAGCAGTGAATTCGGGGCCAGCACAGATACGCAGTATTTT.

The chain recombines TRBV10-3 with TRBJ1-1; 7 bases agree with TRBD1. The CDR3 covers 15 residues. Unmatched junction bases numbered 7, after V lost 4 bases and J lost 2 bases. CDR1 ENHRY and CDR2 SYGVKD come from the germline V gene. The CDR3 sequence is CAISGRDSVNTEAFF. The DNA of the CDR3 is TGTGCCATCAGTGGTCGGGACAGCGTTAACACTGAAGCTTTCTTT.

V gene TRBV29-1 combines with J gene TRBJ1-2; D not certain. V lost 6 bases and J 4 bases, leaving 12 bases between the germline ends. The CDR3 has 12 amino acids. The germline CDR1 and CDR2 sequences are SQVTM and ANQGSEA. The CDR3 region has the DNA TGCAGCGTGTGGACCCTGTCCTATGGCTACACCTTC. Its translation: CSVWTLSYGYTF.

The chain uses TRBV25-1 and TRBJ2-5, with D perhaps matching TRBD1 (6 bases). The CDR3 runs 14 residues. Looked up from germline, CDR1 is MGHDK and CDR2 is SYGVNS. V shed 8 bases and J shed 4 bases, with 17 bases lying between them. The CDR3 protein is CASRGQFGAETQYF. DNA of the CDR3: TGTGCCAGCCGCGGACAGTTCGGGGCAGAGACCCAGTACTTC. Full variable domain (rest looked up from reference TRBV25-1 and TRBJ2-5): EADIYQTPRYLVIGTGKKITLECSQTMGHDKMYWYQQDPGMELHLIHYSYGVNSTEKGDLSSESTVSRIRTEHFPLTLESARPSHTSQYLCASRGQFGAETQYFGPGTRLLVL.

This clone was detected only once. The chain combines TRBV9 with TRBJ1-5; 10 bases agree with TRBD1. The V and J ends lost 4 bases and 5 bases, in that order; junction bases with no gene match: 6. CDR3 length: 15 amino acids. Germline loops: CDR1 SGDLS, CDR2 YYNGEE. CDR3 sequence reads: CASSRTGGGDQPQHF. In DNA form, the CDR3 reads TGTGCCAGCAGCCGGACAGGGGGAGGGGATCAGCCCCAGCATTTT.

This sequence joins TRBV5-6 and TRBJ1-2; D perhaps matches TRBD1 (5 bases). Germline-derived CDR1 and CDR2 are SGHDT and YYEEEE. The CDR3 loop spans 13 amino acids. Trimming shortened V by 0 bases and J by 8 bases, and 11 bases separated the two germline ends. The CDR3 DNA is TGTGCCAGCAGCTTGGACTGGGGGGACGGCTACACCTTC. It codes for CASSLDWGDGYTF.

The V gene is TRBV15, the J gene TRBJ1-5; 10 bases line up with TRBD1. Trimming at V came to 1 base and at J to 6 bases, leaving 12 bases not matched to a gene. The V gene's germline CDR1 is LNHNV and CDR2 YYDKDF (reference sequence). The CDR3 extends over 18 amino acids. Here the CDR3 reads CATSRGANTGTGVQPQHF. The CDR3 nucleotides read TGTGCCACCAGCAGAGGGGCAAATACCGGGACAGGGGTTCAGCCCCAGCATTTT.

This clone was recorded only once. V and J are TRBV25-1 and TRBJ2-7, with a possible D match to TRBD1 (6 bases). Looked up from germline, CDR1 is MGHDK and CDR2 is SYGVNS. The CDR3 length is 17 residues. Trimming stripped 3 bases from V and 2 bases from J, with 20 bases between. The chain's CDR3 is CASSDPTRQASTYEQYF. Here the CDR3 DNA reads TGTGCCAGCAGTGACCCCACCCGACAGGCTTCAACCTACGAGCAGTACTTC.

V and J are TRBV7-8 and TRBJ1-1; D is possibly TRBD1 (6 bases). The CDR3 is made up of 13 amino acids. The germline V and J ends were trimmed by 5 bases and 6 bases, with 13 bases remaining between them. CDR1 is SGHVS and CDR2 is FQNEAQ in the germline V gene. The CDR3 reads CASSRRGIAEAFF. DNA for the CDR3: TGTGCCAGCAGCCGCAGGGGTATCGCTGAAGCTTTCTTT.

V usage is TRBV9 and J usage is TRBJ2-5, with 8 bases identical to TRBD2. With 3 bases clipped from V and 7 bases from J, the junction kept 14 bases outside the gene matches. Germline V lookup: CDR1 SGDLS, CDR2 YYNGEE. This CDR3 is 16 amino acids long. The CDR3 DNA follows: TGTGCCAGCAGCGCCGAGATAGCGGGGCTAGAGGGGACCCAGTACTTC. Protein: CASSAEIAGLEGTQYF.

The chain couples TRBV2 to TRBJ2-6; D perhaps matches TRBD2 (7 bases). V was shortened by 8 bases and J by 4 bases, with 21 bases between the two germline ends. Germline V CDR1 and CDR2: SNHLY, FYNNEI. This CDR3 has 17 amino acids. CDR3 sequence reads: CASLRAGDYPGANVLTF. The CDR3 coding sequence is TGTGCCAGCCTACGAGCAGGGGACTATCCCGGGGCCAACGTCCTGACTTTC.

The V gene is TRBV4-3, the J gene TRBJ1-1; 8 nucleotides match TRBD1. V shed 5 bases and J 0 bases; nucleotides not matched to a gene: 5. CDR3 length: 15 residues. Germline CDR1 reads LGHNA; CDR2 reads YSLEER. CDR3 loop: CASSIRTGMNTEAFF. CDR3 sequence (DNA): TGCGCCAGCAGCATTCGGACAGGGATGAACACTGAAGCTTTCTTT.

The chain has TRBV7-3 and TRBJ1-2; TRBD1 aligns across 10 bases. The CDR3 runs 14 residues. The V segment lost 2 bases and the J segment 6 bases; nucleotides outside the gene matches: 3. CDR1 SGHTA and CDR2 FQGTGA come from the germline V gene. The CDR3 DNA reads as TGTGCCAGCAGCTTATCTGGACAGGGGGATGGCTACACCTTC. Protein sequence: CASSLSGQGDGYTF.

This clone has only a few counts. V is TRBV24-1 and J is TRBJ1-2; D ambiguous. Germline assignment: CDR1 KGHDR and CDR2 SFDVKD. Deletions cut 4 bases from V and 2 bases from J, with 13 bases between. The CDR3 contains 15 residues. The CDR3 DNA reads as TGTGCCACCAGTGACCCCTATGGAGGGAACTATGGCTACACCTTC. Translated: CATSDPYGGNYGYTF.

V is TRBV5-8 and J is TRBJ1-5, with 9 bases aligning to TRBD1. V lost 4 bases, J lost 3 bases, and 5 bases stayed unmatched. The CDR3 runs 15 residues. Per germline, CDR1 SGHTS and CDR2 YDEGEE. DNA of the CDR3: TGTGCCAGCAGCGATGACAGGGGGGACAATCAGCCCCAGCATTTT. Amino acid sequence: CASSDDRGDNQPQHF.

The chain couples TRBV6-5 to TRBJ1-1; no reliable D call. Trimming pared 2 bases from V and 0 bases from J, leaving 13 bases between. There are 16 residues in the CDR3. Germline CDR1 is MNHEY and CDR2 is SVGAGI. The CDR3 region has the DNA TGTGCCAGCAGTTACGGATCGGGCAGACTGAACACTGAAGCTTTCTTT. The encoded protein is CASSYGSGRLNTEAFF.

The chain recombines TRBV6-2 or TRBV6-3 with TRBJ2-1; 9 nucleotides agree with TRBD2. V shed 2 bases, J shed 7 bases, and the junction held 9 bases outside the gene matches. In germline, CDR1 is MNHEY, CDR2 SVGEGT. This CDR3 contains 16 residues. The CDR3 region has the DNA TGTGCCAGCAGTTACGGGGTAGCGGGGGATTGGAATGAGCAGTTCTTC. It yields the protein CASSYGVAGDWNEQFF.

This clone was detected only a few times. The chain uses TRBV15 and TRBJ2-1; D is undetermined. Per germline, CDR1 LNHNV and CDR2 YYDKDF (reference sequence). The CDR3 totals 13 residues. V gave up 0 bases and J gave up 5 bases, with 5 bases separating them. This CDR3 is CATSRDLDNEQFF. Written as DNA, the CDR3 is TGTGCCACCAGCAGAGATCTCGACAATGAGCAGTTCTTC.

The chain uses TRBV10-3 and TRBJ1-1; D is undetermined. V was pared by 5 bases and J by 0 bases, with 10 bases between. Germline V lookup: CDR1 ENHRY, CDR2 SYGVKD. CDR3 length: 14 residues. CDR3 amino acids: CAISSGSMNTEAFF. The CDR3 DNA sequence: TGTGCCATCAGTTCCGGGAGCATGAACACTGAAGCTTTCTTT.

V and J are TRBV7-9 and TRBJ2-5; unclear D gene. Germline lookup yields CDR1 SEHNR and CDR2 FQNEAQ (reference sequence). Trimming removed 5 bases at V and 5 bases at J, with 9 bases between. CDR3 length equals 12 residues. The CDR3 nucleotides are TGTGCCAGCAGCCAAGAACCCGAGACCCAGTACTTC. Protein: CASSQEPETQYF.

As concerns this clone: This sample also contains other DNA sequences that code for the same CDR3. The V and J genes are TRBV11-3 and TRBJ2-5; D unresolved. Germline V lookup: CDR1 SGHNT, CDR2 YENEEA. V was trimmed by 2 bases and J by 2 bases, leaving 0 bases between them. This CDR3 is built from 11 residues. The CDR3 DNA sequence: TGTGCCAGCAGCTTACAAGAGACCCAGTACTTC. It translates to CASSLQETQYF.

This sequence joins TRBV27 and TRBJ2-3, with TRBD2 identical over 10 bases. The CDR3 covers 21 residues. J lost 7 bases, V lost 6 bases, and 28 bases had no gene match. Germline V gives CDR1 MNHEY, CDR2 SMNVEV (reference sequence). CDR3 nucleotides: TGTGCCAGCAGAATACGAAACAGGGGATGGGTTGCTAGCGGGGGTTCTTATACGCAGTATTTT. Translating it yields CASRIRNRGWVASGGSYTQYF.

The sample holds a few counts of this clone. The chain joins TRBV29-1 to TRBJ2-7; perhaps TRBD1 as D (5 bases). Deletions cut 2 bases from V and 2 bases from J, with 10 bases between. The CDR3 consists of 13 residues. Per germline, CDR1 SQVTM and CDR2 ANQGSEA. The CDR3 reads CSVESQGTYEQYF. The CDR3 DNA follows: TGCAGCGTTGAATCTCAGGGCACCTACGAGCAGTACTTC.

The chain joins TRBV19 to TRBJ2-7, with 8 bases identical to TRBD2. The CDR3 consists of 15 residues. Germline V gene sequence: CDR1 LNHDA, CDR2 SQIVND (reference sequence). The V and J ends lost 3 bases and 2 bases, in that order; junction bases with no gene match: 6. CDR3 sequence: CASSMFSGTAYEQYF. The CDR3 region has the DNA TGTGCCAGTAGTATGTTTAGCGGGACCGCCTACGAGCAGTACTTC.

The rearrangement links TRBV7-9 to TRBJ1-6; D not resolved. Germline V CDR1 and CDR2: SEHNR, FQNEAQ (reference sequence). V was shortened by 7 bases and J by 0 bases, with 10 bases between the two germline ends. This CDR3 comprises 15 residues. The CDR3 loop is CASTDITSYNSPLHF. The DNA for the CDR3 is TGTGCCAGCACCGACATAACCTCCTATAATTCACCCCTCCACTTT. The whole variable domain, remainder taken from reference TRBV7-9 and TRBJ1-6, is DTGVSQNPRHKITKRGQNVTFRCDPISEHNRLYWYRQTLGQGPEFLTYFQNEAQLEKSRLLSDRFSAERPKGSFSTLEIQRTEQGDSAMYLCASTDITSYNSPLHFGNGTRLTVT.

The rearrangement uses TRBV15 and TRBJ1-3; D uncertain. The germline CDR1 and CDR2 sequences are LNHNV and YYDKDF (reference sequence). V was cut by 0 bases and J by 0 bases, with 9 bases left in between. The CDR3 spans 16 residues. Written as DNA, the CDR3 is TGTGCCACCAGCAGAGATGTGGTTCGCTCTGGAAACACCATATATTTT. It yields the protein CATSRDVVRSGNTIYF.

V is TRBV14 and J is TRBJ1-2; 10 nucleotides agree with TRBD1. Trimming cost V 6 bases and J 3 bases; bases outside gene matches: 13. Germline V gives CDR1 SGHDN, CDR2 FVKESK. This CDR3 contains 17 residues. The CDR3 bases are TGTGCCAGCAGACCGACCGATGGACAGGGGGGTTACTATGGCTACACCTTC. Residues: CASRPTDGQGGYYGYTF.

The chain combines TRBV7-9 with TRBJ1-4; 9 bases match TRBD1. The J segment lost 6 bases and the V segment lost 5 bases, leaving 10 bases of the junction unmatched. The CDR3 loop spans 16 amino acids. Germline CDR1 and CDR2: SEHNR and FQNEAQ (reference sequence). This chain's CDR3 is CASSHFKQGADEKLFF. CDR3 nucleotides: TGTGCCAGCAGCCATTTCAAACAGGGGGCAGATGAAAAACTGTTTTTT.

The chain employs TRBV24-1 and TRBJ1-5; TRBD1 is a possible D gene (6 bases). From germline, CDR1 is KGHDR and CDR2 SFDVKD. Trimming stripped 3 bases from V and 0 bases from J, with 11 bases between. The CDR3 is 16 amino acids. CDR3 protein: CATSDAGQPSNQPQHF. The CDR3 bases are TGTGCCACCAGTGATGCTGGACAGCCTAGCAATCAGCCCCAGCATTTT.

This chain uses TRBV18 with TRBJ2-5, with D possibly being TRBD1 or TRBD2 (5 bases each). The CDR3 is 14 residues long. The V and J ends lost 5 bases and 7 bases respectively, with 17 bases between them. The germline CDR1 and CDR2 sequences are KGHSH and LQKENI. The CDR3 DNA reads as TGTGCCAGCTCAGATACCGGGACGGGGAGGACCCAGTACTTC. Translating it yields CASSDTGTGRTQYF. The variable domain in full, with the rest retrieved from reference TRBV18 and TRBJ2-5, is NAGVMQNPRHLVRRRGQEARLRCSPMKGHSHVYWYRQLPEEGLKFMVYLQKENIIDESGMPKERFSAEFPKEGPSILRIQQVVRGDSAAYFCASSDTGTGRTQYFGPGTRLLVL.